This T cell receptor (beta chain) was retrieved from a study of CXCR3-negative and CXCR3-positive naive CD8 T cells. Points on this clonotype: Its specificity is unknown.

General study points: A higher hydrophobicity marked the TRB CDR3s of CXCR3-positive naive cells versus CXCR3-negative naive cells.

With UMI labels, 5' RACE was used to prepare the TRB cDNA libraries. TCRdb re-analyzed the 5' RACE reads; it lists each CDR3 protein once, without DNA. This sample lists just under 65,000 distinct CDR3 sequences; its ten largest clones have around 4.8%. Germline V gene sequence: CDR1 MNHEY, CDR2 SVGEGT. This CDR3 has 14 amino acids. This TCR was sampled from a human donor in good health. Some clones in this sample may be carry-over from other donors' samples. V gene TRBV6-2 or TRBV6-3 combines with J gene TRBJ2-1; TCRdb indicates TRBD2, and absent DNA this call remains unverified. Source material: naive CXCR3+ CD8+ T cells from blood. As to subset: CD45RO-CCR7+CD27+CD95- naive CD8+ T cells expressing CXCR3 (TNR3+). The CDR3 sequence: CASSSGGAWNEQFF.